This is a list of T cell receptor beta chains from one sample in a study of blood T cell repertoires in COVID-19. The protocol was immunoSEQ multiplex PCR, while the TCRdb copy is restricted to in-frame clones and leaves out a portion. The top ten clones hold 2% to 3% of a sample with over 200,000 clones, over 80% of them seen once. Source material: peripheral blood. The receptors here all came from a man aged 30 to 45 with COVID-19, enrolled during active disease. Each CDR3 is given with its conserved first and last residue. A D gene is named only where the DNA matches it firmly. Not all rows give a size; the values are once, few, many and, for expanded clones, a class.

D gene,J gene,clone size,V gene,CDR3 protein,CDR3 DNA
TRBD2,TRBJ2-2,NA,TRBV11-3,CATRPGGDTGELFF,TGTGCCACCCGGCCGGGGGGGGACACCGGGGAGCTGTTTTTT
NA,TRBJ1-2,NA,TRBV7-2,CASSSGQPFVYGYTF,TGTGCCAGCAGCTCCGGACAGCCTTTTGTCTATGGCTACACCTTC
NA,TRBJ2-1,NA,TRBV29-1,CSVVRWLGDTDGNEQFF,TGCAGCGTTGTACGGTGGCTAGGGGACACTGATGGGAATGAGCAGTTCTTC
NA,TRBJ2-2,NA,TRBV4-3,CASSQGTGPHTGELFF,TGCGCCAGCAGCCAGGGTACGGGTCCCCACACCGGGGAGCTGTTTTTT
NA,TRBJ1-5,NA,TRBV7-2,CASSLGHYSNQPQHF,TGTGCCAGCAGCTTAGGGCATTATAGCAATCAGCCCCAGCATTTT
TRBD1,TRBJ1-2,once,TRBV4-3,CASSHGQGARYGYTF,TGCGCCAGCAGCCACGGACAGGGGGCGAGATATGGCTACACCTTC
NA,TRBJ2-1,NA,TRBV6-1,CASSGLSFESYNEQFF,TGTGCCAGCAGTGGGTTAAGCTTTGAGAGCTACAATGAGCAGTTCTTC
NA,TRBJ1-2,NA,TRBV9,CASSVGHIGPRDGYTF,TGTGCCAGCAGCGTAGGTCACATCGGACCCAGGGATGGCTACACCTTC
NA,TRBJ1-6,NA,TRBV4-3,CASSQGASGRGNSPLHF,TGCGCCAGCAGCCAAGGAGCATCGGGCAGGGGCAATTCACCCCTCCACTTT
NA,TRBJ1-4,NA,TRBV10-3,CAIRGGLNEKLFF,TGTGCCATCAGGGGGGGGCTTAATGAAAAACTGTTTTTT
NA,TRBJ2-7,NA,TRBV12-3/TRBV12-4,CASRSNPGYEQYF,TGTGCCAGCAGGTCCAACCCCGGGTACGAGCAGTACTTC
NA,TRBJ2-7,NA,TRBV11-2,CASSLESVYYEQYF,TGTGCCAGCAGCTTAGAGTCGGTGTACTACGAGCAGTACTTC
TRBD1,TRBJ1-3,NA,TRBV27,CASSLTGAGRSGNTIYF,TGTGCCAGTTCCCTTACAGGGGCGGGCAGGTCTGGAAACACCATATATTTT
NA,TRBJ1-1,once,TRBV7-2,CASSLGQPTEAFF,TGTGCCAGCAGCTTAGGACAACCCACTGAAGCTTTCTTT
TRBD1,TRBJ2-2,NA,TRBV19,CASSAGTGFLGELFF,TGTGCCAGTAGCGCCGGGACAGGGTTCCTCGGGGAGCTGTTTTTT
TRBD1,TRBJ1-4,NA,TRBV18,CASSPYPGQGNEKLFF,TGTGCCAGCTCACCATACCCGGGACAGGGGAATGAAAAACTGTTTTTT
TRBD2,TRBJ2-2,NA,TRBV6-6,CASSRRSGSNSGELFF,TGTGCCAGCAGTCGTCGAAGCGGGAGTAATTCCGGGGAGCTGTTTTTT
NA,TRBJ1-1,NA,TRBV6-5,CASRALNTEAFF,TGTGCCAGCAGGGCCTTAAACACTGAAGCTTTCTTT
NA,TRBJ2-7,NA,TRBV27,CASSLSYLGSRYEQYF,TGTGCCAGCAGTTTATCCTATCTCGGGAGCAGGTACGAGCAGTACTTC
NA,TRBJ1-5,NA,TRBV7-9,CASSFGDLQPQHF,TGTGCCAGCAGCTTTGGGGACTTGCAGCCCCAGCATTTT
TRBD1,TRBJ2-5,NA,TRBV12-5,CASGLTDRIPETQYF,TGTGCTAGTGGTTTGACGGACAGGATTCCCGAGACCCAGTACTTC
NA,TRBJ1-1,NA,TRBV7-2,CASSLAGRVMNTEAFF,TGTGCCAGCAGCTTAGCGGGCAGAGTAATGAACACTGAAGCTTTCTTT
NA,TRBJ2-7,once,TRBV28,CASSSLTWSVSYEQYF,TGTGCCAGCAGTTCACTTACGTGGAGCGTGTCCTACGAGCAGTACTTC
NA,TRBJ1-5,NA,TRBV2,CASSEGQFSNQPQHF,TGTGCCAGCAGTGAAGGGCAGTTTAGCAATCAGCCCCAGCATTTT
NA,TRBJ1-3,NA,TRBV2,CASSVAGDTIYF,TGTGCCAGCAGTGTCGCAGGGGACACCATATATTTT
TRBD2,TRBJ2-6,NA,TRBV28,CASSRTSGAHGANVLTF,TGTGCCAGCAGCCGGACTAGCGGAGCTCACGGGGCCAACGTCCTGACTTTC
NA,TRBJ1-5,NA,TRBV28,CASSLSLPQDNQPQHF,TGTGCCAGCAGTTTATCCCTACCGCAAGACAATCAGCCCCAGCATTTT
NA,TRBJ1-6,NA,TRBV6-5,CASRPRGANSPLHF,TGTGCCAGCAGGCCTCGGGGTGCCAATTCACCCCTCCACTTT